This TCR beta chain comes out of a study of blood T cell repertoires in COVID-19. At the level of the study: Some COVID-19 samples were acute and others convalescent; all came from the United States, Italy and Spain.

The CDR3 spans 16 residues. Germline CDR1 reads MGHRA; CDR2 reads YSYEKL. Trimming cost V 0 bases and J 7 bases; bases outside gene matches: 9. Ages ranged from roughly 18 to 95 years, with residence in more than 20 US areas. Clinical histories supplied by participants themselves formed the basis of cohort assignment. Two negative PCRs, clearance, or symptom resolution had been documented for recovered Cohort 3 donors. Method: immunoSEQ multiplex PCR; TCRdb's copy keeps in-frame clones and lacks some. The repertoire holds approximately 280,000 clones, with 75% to 90% as singletons. This sequence was found in a woman between 50 and 59 years old who had recovered from COVID-19. The genes are TRBV4-1 and TRBJ1-2; TRBD1 aligns across 9 bases. Sequencing was carried out using PBMCs or T cells enriched from blood (not recorded which). The CDR3 region has the DNA TGCGCCAGCAGCCAAGAACAGGGGGCGCGGGTAGGTGGCTACACCTTC. It encodes CASSQEQGARVGGYTF.